A single T cell receptor beta chain is shown here with its context. Its antigen is unidentified. This entry is derived from a study of cytomegalovirus exposure and HLA in healthy donors. Broader study findings: A later analysis linked a missense variant in DCLRE1C to the trimming of TCR beta V and J genes. Segments of the TCR beta V type were, in most cases, productive about 87% or about 30% of the time in an earlier analysis. Reportedly, HLA-A and HLA-B alleles of most subjects were accurately predicted from TCR beta.

Vbeta (60) and Jbeta (13) primers were used in the PCR. This table comes from immunoSEQ multiplex PCR, and its TCRdb copy is limited to in-frame clones, with some not included. The sample consists of some 76,000 clones, approximately 88% of them appearing once. The CDR3 spans 15 residues. The ends were cut back, 0 bases at V and 9 bases at J, with 15 bases in the middle. Germline lookup yields CDR1 LGHNA and CDR2 YSLEER. The sample was PBMCs. This chain joins TRBV4-3 and TRBJ1-5; D unclear. This TCR came from a woman aged 45-65 years in good health and CMV-seronegative. CDR3 sequence reads: CASSQDFGVKGPQHF. The CDR3 bases are TGCGCCAGCAGCCAAGACTTCGGGGTAAAAGGGCCCCAGCATTTT.